The present TCR beta chain was sequenced within a study of cytomegalovirus exposure and HLA in healthy donors. Primers for the PCR totalled 60 Vbeta and 13 Jbeta. TCRdb's table, derived via immunoSEQ multiplex PCR, lists solely in-frame clones and lacks some. Of some 150,000 clones in the sample, 65% to 85% were seen once. Sequencing was performed on PBMCs. The receptor's source is a young woman in good health and CMV-seronegative.

CDR3 sequence: CASSGQGMSNQPQHF. The DNA of the CDR3 is TGTGCCAGCAGTGGACAGGGTATGAGCAATCAGCCCCAGCATTTT. The rearrangement uses TRBV2 and TRBJ1-5, with 7 bases identical to TRBD1. CDR3 length: 15 amino acids. Germline V CDR1 and CDR2: SNHLY, FYNNEI. The V segment lost 4 bases and the J segment 1 base; nucleotides outside the gene matches: 4. Combining the CDR3 with reference TRBV2 and TRBJ1-5 gives the whole variable domain EPEVTQTPSHQVTQMGQEVILRCVPISNHLYFYWYRQILGQKVEFLVSFYNNEISEKSEIFDDQFSVERPDGSNFTLKIRSTKLEDSAMYFCASSGQGMSNQPQHFGDGTRLSIL.